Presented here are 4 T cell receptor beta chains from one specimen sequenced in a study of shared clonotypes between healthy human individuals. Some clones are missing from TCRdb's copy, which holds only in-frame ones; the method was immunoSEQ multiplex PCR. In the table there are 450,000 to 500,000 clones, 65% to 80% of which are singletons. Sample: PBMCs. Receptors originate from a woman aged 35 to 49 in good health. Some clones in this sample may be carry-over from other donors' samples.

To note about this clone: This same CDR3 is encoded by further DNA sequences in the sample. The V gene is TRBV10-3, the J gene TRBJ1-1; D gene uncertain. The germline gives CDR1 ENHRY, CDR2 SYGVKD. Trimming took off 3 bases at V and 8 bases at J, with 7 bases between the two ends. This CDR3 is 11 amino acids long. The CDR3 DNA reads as TGTGCCATCAGTGAAGACTTGGAAGCTTTCTTT. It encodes CAISEDLEAFF.

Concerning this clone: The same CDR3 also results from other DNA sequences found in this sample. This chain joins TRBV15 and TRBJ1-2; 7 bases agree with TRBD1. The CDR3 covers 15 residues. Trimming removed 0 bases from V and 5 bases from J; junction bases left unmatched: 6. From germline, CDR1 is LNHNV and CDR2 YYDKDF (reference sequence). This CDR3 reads CATSRDPGTEYGYTF. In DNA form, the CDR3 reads TGTGCCACCAGCAGAGATCCGGGGACAGAATATGGCTACACCTTC.

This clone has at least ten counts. CDR3 loop: CASSPVVGKYNEQFF. CDR3 sequence (DNA): TGTGCCAGCAGCCCCGTCGTGGGAAAGTACAATGAGCAGTTCTTC. V gene TRBV7-3 combines with J gene TRBJ2-1; no reliable D call. With 5 bases removed from V and 4 bases from J, the gap between germline ends came to 15 bases. The CDR3 length is 15 residues. Germline V gene sequence: CDR1 SGHTA, CDR2 FQGTGA.

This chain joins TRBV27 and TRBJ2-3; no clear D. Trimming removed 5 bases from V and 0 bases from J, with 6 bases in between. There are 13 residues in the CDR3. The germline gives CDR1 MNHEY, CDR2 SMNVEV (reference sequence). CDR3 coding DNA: TGTGCCAGCAGTGGCGCTAGCACAGATACGCAGTATTTT. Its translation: CASSGASTDTQYF.